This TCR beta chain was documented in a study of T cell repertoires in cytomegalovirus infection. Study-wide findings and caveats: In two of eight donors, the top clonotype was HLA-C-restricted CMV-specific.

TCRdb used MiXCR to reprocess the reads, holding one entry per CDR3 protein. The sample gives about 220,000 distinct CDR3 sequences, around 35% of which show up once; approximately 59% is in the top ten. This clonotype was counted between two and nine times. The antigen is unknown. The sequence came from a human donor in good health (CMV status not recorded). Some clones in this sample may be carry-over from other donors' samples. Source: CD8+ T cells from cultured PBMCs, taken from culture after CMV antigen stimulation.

CDR3 bases: TGTGCCAGCAGTCACCTCCTCCGGGACAGGGCCTACGAGCAGTACTTC. Amino acid sequence: CASSHLLRDRAYEQYF. The V call is TRBV6-1, the J call TRBJ2-7, with 9 bases identical to TRBD1. Germline values: CDR1 MNHNS, CDR2 SASEGT. This CDR3 contains 16 residues. V shed 5 bases, J shed 2 bases, and the junction held 10 bases outside the gene matches.